This TCR beta chain was captured by sequencing in a study of immune characterization of retroperitoneal liposarcoma. This clonotype was seen ten or more times. TCRdb reprocessed the PCR reads via MiXCR and lists one record per CDR3 protein. The data hold several thousand distinct CDR3 sequences, with almost 30% observed a single time. The sequence was collected from a male donor with retroperitoneal liposarcoma. Sequenced sample: blood.

The CDR3 protein is CASSLGTSGRNEQFF. The CDR3 DNA sequence: TGTGCCAGCAGCCTCGGGACTAGCGGGAGGAATGAGCAGTTCTTC. The chain recombines TRBV7-8 with TRBJ2-1; 15 nucleotides line up with TRBD2. CDR1 and CDR2 (germline): SGHVS, FQNEAQ. The CDR3 is made up of 15 amino acids. V shed 5 bases and J 7 bases; nucleotides not matched to a gene: 3.